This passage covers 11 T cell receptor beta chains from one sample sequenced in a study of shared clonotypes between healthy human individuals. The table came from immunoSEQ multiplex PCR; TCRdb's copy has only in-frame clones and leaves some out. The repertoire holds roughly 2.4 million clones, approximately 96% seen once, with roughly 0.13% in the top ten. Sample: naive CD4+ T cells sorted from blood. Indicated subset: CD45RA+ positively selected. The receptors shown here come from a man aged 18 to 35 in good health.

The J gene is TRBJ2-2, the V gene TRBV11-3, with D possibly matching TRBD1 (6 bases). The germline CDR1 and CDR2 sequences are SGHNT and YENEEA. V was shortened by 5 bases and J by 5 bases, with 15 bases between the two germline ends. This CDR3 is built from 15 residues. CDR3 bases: TGTGCCAGCAGCCATGACGGTCAGGGGACCGGGGAGCTGTTTTTT. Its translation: CASSHDGQGTGELFF.

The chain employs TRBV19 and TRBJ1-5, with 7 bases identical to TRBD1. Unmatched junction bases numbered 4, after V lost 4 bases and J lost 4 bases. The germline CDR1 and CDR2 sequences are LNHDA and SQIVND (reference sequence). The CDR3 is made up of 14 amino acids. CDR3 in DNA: TGTGCCAGTAGTAGGGACAGAAATAATCAGCCCCAGCATTTT. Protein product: CASSRDRNNQPQHF.

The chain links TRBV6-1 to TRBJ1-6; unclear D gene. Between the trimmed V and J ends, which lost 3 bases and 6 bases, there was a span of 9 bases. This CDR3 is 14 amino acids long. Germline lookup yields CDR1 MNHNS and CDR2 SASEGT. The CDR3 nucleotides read TGTGCCAGCAGTGAGGACTTAGCTAATTCACCCCTCCACTTT. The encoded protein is CASSEDLANSPLHF.

CDR3 sequence reads: CASRARAENEKLFF. The CDR3 coding sequence is TGTGCCAGCCGTGCTAGGGCAGAAAATGAAAAACTGTTTTTT. V gene TRBV6-5 combines with J gene TRBJ1-4; D gene unclear. The CDR3 extends over 14 amino acids. The V gene lost 8 bases and the J gene lost 5 bases, with 15 bases spanning the gap. Germline V gene data show CDR1 as MNHEY and CDR2 as SVGAGI.

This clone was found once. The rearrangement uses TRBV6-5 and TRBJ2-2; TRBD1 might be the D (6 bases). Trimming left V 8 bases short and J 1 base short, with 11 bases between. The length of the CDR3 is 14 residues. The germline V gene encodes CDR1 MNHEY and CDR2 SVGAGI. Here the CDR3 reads CASGRGQNTGELFF. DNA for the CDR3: TGTGCCAGCGGACGGGGACAGAACACCGGGGAGCTGTTTTTT.

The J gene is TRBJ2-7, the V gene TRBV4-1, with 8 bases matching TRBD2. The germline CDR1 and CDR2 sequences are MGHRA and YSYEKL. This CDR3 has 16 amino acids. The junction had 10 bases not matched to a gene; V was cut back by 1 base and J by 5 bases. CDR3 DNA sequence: TGCGCCAGCAGCCAAGGACCCCGGGGGGGCAGGAACGAGCAGTACTTC. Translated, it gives CASSQGPRGGRNEQYF.

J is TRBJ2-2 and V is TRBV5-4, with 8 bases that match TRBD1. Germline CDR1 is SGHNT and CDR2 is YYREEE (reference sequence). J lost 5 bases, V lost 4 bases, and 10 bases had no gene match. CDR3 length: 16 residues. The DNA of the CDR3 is TGTGCCAGCAGCGCCCGGGACAGGCCCTCAACCGGGGAGCTGTTTTTT. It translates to CASSARDRPSTGELFF.

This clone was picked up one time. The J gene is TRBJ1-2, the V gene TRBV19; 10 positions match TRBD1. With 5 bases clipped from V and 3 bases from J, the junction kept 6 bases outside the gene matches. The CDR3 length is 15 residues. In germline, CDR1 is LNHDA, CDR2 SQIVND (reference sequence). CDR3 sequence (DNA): TGTGCCAGTAGTTCACCGACAGGGGGCGACTATGGCTACACCTTC. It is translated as CASSSPTGGDYGYTF.

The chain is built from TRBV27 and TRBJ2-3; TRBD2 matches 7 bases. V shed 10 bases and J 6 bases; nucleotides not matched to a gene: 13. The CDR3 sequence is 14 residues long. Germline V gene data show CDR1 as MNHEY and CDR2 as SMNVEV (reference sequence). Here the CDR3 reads CANPLYSGVDTQYF. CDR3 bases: TGTGCCAACCCCCTTTACAGCGGGGTTGATACGCAGTATTTT.

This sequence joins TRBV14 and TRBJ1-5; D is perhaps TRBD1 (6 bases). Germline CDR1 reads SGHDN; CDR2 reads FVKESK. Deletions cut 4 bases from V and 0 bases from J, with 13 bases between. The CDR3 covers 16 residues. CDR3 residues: CASSRDRRNSNQPQHF. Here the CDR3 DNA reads TGTGCCAGCAGCCGAGACAGGCGAAATAGCAATCAGCCCCAGCATTTT.

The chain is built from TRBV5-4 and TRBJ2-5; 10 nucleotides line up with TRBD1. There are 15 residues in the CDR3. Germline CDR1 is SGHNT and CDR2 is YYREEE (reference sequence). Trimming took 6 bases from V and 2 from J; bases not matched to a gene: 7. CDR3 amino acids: CASNSRGQGQETQYF. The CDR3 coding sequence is TGTGCCAGCAACTCCCGGGGACAGGGGCAAGAGACCCAGTACTTC.